This section outlines one T cell receptor beta chain sequence together with its context. These data belong to a study of blood T cell repertoires in COVID-19. Study-level background: Acute-phase and convalescent COVID-19 samples originated in the United States, Italy and Spain.

Germline V CDR1 and CDR2: LGHDT, YNNKEL (reference sequence). V was pared by 2 bases and J by 4 bases, with 14 bases between. The CDR3 is 15 amino acids. Per the original data handling: How many nucleated cells were present was estimated from reference gene primer amplification. Sequencing was performed with immunoSEQ multiplex PCR; in TCRdb, only in-frame clones are kept and a portion is missing. V, J and clone size derive from that table, while D and trimming were established from the DNA sequence. The sample lists a few hundred thousand clones, around four fifths occurring once. Study members were between about 18 and 100 years old and lived in over 20 US regions. Cohort placement rested on clinical history that participants reported themselves.

The TCR originated in a man aged 25-40 years with acute COVID-19. Sequenced: PBMCs or T cells enriched from blood (not recorded which). V is TRBV3-1 (or the pseudogene TRBV3-2) and J is TRBJ1-2, with D perhaps TRBD1 (5 bases). In nucleotides, the CDR3 is TGTGCCAGCAGCCAAACTGCGGGACGGAGCTATGGCTACACCTTC. Residues: CASSQTAGRSYGYTF.